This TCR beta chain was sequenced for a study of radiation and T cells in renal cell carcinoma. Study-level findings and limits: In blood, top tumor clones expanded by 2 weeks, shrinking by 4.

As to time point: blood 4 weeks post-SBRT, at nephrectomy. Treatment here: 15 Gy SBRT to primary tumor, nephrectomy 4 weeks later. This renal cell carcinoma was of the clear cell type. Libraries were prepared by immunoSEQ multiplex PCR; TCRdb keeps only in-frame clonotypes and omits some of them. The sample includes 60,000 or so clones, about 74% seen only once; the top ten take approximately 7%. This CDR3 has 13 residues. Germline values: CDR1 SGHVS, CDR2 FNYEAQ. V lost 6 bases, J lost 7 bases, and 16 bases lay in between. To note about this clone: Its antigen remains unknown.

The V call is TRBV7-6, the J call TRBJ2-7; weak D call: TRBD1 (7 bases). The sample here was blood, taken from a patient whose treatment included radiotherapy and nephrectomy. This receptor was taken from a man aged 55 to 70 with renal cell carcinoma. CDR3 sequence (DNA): TGTGCCAGCAGTCGGCAGGGGGGAACGGAGCAGTACTTC. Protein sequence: CASSRQGGTEQYF.